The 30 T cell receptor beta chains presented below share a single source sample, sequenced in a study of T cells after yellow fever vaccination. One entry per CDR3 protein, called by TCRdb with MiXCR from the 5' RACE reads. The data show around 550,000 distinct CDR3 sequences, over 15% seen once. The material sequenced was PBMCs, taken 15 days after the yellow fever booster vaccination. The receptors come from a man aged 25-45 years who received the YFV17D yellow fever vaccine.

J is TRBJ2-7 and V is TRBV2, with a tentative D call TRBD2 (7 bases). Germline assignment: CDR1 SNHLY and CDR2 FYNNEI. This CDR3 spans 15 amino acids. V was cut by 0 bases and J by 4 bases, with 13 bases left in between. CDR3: CASSEAGGRLYEQYF. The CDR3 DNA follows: TGTGCCAGCAGTGAAGCCGGGGGGCGGCTATACGAGCAGTACTTC.

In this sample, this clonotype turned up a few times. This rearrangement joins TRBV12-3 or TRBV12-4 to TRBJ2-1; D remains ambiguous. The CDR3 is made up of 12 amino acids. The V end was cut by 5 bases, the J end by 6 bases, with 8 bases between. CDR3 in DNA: TGTGCCAGCAGTCCCCTAGTCAATGAGCAGTTCTTC. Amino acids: CASSPLVNEQFF.

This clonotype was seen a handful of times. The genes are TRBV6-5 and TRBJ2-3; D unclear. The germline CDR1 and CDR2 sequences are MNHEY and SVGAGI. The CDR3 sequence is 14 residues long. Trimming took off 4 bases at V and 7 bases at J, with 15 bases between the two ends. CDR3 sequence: CASSSYRELYTQYF. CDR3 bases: TGTGCCAGCAGTTCGTACAGAGAATTGTATACGCAGTATTTT.

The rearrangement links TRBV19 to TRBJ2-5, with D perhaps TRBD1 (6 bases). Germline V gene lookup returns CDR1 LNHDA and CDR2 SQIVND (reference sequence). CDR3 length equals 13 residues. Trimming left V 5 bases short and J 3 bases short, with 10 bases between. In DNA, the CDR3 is TGTGCCAGTAGTTCCAGGGGAGAAGAGACCCAGTACTTC. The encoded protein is CASSSRGEETQYF.

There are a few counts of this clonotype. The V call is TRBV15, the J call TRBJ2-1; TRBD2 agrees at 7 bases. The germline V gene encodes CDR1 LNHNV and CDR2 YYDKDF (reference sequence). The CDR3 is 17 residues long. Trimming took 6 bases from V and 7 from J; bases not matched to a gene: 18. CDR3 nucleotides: TGTGCCACCAGTCGAGGGACGGGGGGAGTATTAGTAAATGAGCAGTTCTTC. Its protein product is CATSRGTGGVLVNEQFF.

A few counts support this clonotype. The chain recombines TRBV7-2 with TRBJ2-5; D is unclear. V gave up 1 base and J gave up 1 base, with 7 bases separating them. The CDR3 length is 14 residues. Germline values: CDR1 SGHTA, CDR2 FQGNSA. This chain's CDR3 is CASSLDWGQETQYF. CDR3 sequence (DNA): TGTGCCAGCAGCTTAGACTGGGGCCAAGAGACCCAGTACTTC.

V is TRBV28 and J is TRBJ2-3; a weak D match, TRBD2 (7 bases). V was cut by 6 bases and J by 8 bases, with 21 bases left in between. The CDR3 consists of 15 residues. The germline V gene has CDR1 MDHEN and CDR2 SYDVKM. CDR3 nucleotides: TGTGCCAGCAGCCGAGAGCGGGGAGGCAGGGGTACGCAGTATTTT. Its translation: CASSRERGGRGTQYF.

The DNA of the CDR3 is TGCGCCAGCAGCCAAGATCCCAGGGTCTCTAGCACAGATACGCAGTATTTT. Its protein is CASSQDPRVSSTDTQYF. This chain joins TRBV4-1 and TRBJ2-3; a weak D match, TRBD1 (5 bases). Trimming cost V 0 bases and J 0 bases, with 13 bases left between them. CDR1 and CDR2 (germline): MGHRA, YSYEKL. CDR3 length: 17 amino acids.

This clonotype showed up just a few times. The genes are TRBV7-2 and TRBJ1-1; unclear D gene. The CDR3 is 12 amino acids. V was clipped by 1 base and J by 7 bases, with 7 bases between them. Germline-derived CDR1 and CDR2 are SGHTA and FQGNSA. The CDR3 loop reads CASSLGQLEAFF. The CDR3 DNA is TGTGCCAGCAGCTTAGGACAACTTGAAGCTTTCTTT.

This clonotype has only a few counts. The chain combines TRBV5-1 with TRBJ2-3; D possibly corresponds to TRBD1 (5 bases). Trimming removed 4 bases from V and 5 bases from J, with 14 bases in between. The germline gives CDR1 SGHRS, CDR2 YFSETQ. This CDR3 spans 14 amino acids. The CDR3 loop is CASSGAQGRDTQYF. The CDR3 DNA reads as TGCGCCAGCAGCGGGGCTCAGGGAAGAGATACGCAGTATTTT.

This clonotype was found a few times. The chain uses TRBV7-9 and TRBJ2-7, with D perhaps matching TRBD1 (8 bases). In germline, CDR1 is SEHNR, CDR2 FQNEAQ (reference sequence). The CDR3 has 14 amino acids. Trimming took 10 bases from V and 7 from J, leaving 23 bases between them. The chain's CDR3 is CATTQGASGGEQYF. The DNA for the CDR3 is TGTGCCACCACCCAGGGGGCTAGCGGTGGAGAGCAGTACTTC.

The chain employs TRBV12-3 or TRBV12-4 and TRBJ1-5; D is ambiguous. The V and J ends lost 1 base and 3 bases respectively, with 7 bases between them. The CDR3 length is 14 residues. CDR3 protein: CASSLEDNNQPQHF. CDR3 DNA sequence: TGTGCCAGCAGTTTAGAGGATAACAATCAGCCCCAGCATTTT.

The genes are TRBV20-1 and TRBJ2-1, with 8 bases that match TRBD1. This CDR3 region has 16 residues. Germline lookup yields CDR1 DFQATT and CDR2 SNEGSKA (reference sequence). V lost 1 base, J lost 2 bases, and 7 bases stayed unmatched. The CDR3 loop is CSARALDRETYNEQFF. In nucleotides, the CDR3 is TGCAGTGCTAGAGCCCTGGACAGGGAGACCTACAATGAGCAGTTCTTC.

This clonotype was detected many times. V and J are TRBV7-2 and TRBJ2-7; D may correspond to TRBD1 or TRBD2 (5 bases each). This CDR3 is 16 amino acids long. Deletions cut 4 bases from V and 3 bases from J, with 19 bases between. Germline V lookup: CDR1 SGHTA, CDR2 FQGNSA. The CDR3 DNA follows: TGTGCCAGCAGCTCCGGGGACGTCCGGACTCACTACGAGCAGTACTTC. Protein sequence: CASSSGDVRTHYEQYF.

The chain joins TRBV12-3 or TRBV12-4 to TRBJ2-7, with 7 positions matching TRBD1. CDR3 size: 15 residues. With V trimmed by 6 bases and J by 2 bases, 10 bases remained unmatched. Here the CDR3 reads CASSLGQAEAYEQYF. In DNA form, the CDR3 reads TGTGCCAGCAGCCTCGGACAGGCTGAGGCCTACGAGCAGTACTTC.

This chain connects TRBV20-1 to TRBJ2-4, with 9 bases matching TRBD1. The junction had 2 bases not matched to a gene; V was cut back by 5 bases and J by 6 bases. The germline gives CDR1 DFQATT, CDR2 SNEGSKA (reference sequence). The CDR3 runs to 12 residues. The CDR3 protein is CSAPGQGNIQYF. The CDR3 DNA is TGCAGTGCTCCGGGACAGGGAAACATTCAGTACTTC.

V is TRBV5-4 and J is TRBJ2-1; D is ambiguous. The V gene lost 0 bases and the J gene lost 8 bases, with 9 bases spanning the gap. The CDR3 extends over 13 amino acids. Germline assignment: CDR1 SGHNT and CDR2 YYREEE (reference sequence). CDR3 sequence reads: CASSLESVDEQFF. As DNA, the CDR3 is TGTGCCAGCAGCTTGGAGAGTGTGGATGAGCAGTTCTTC.

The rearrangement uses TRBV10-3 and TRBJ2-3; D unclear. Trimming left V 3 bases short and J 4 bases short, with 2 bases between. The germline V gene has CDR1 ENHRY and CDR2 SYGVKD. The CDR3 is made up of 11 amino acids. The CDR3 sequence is CAISDPDTQYF. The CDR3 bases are TGTGCCATCAGTGATCCAGATACGCAGTATTTT.

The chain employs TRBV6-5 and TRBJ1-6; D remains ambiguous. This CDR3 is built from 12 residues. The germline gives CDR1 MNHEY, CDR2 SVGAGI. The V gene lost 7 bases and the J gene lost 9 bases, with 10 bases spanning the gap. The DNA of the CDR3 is TGTGCCAGCACCGGCGGAGCTTCACCCCTCCACTTT. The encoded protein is CASTGGASPLHF.

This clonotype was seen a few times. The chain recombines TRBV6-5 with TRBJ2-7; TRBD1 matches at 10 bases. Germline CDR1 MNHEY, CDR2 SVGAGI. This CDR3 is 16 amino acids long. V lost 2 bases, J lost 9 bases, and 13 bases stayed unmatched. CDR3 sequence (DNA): TGTGCCAGCAGTTACGGCCCGGGACAGGGGTCAAGAAGGCAGTACTTC. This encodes CASSYGPGQGSRRQYF.

CDR3 sequence (DNA): TGTGCCAGCAGCCAAGATTTACTAGCGGGAGGCCTTCGCGAGCAGTACTTC. Its protein is CASSQDLLAGGLREQYF. The chain employs TRBV3-1 and TRBJ2-7; the match to TRBD2 covers 12 bases. Germline trimming cut 0 bases from V and 6 bases from J; bases unmatched to any gene: 9. The germline V gene has CDR1 LGHDT and CDR2 YNNKEL (reference sequence). The CDR3 is made up of 17 amino acids.

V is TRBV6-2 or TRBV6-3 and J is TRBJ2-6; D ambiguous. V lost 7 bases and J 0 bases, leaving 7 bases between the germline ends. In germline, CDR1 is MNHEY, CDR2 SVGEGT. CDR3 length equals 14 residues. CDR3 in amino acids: CASTLPSGANVLTF. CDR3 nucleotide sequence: TGTGCCAGCACTCTGCCCTCTGGGGCCAACGTCCTGACTTTC.

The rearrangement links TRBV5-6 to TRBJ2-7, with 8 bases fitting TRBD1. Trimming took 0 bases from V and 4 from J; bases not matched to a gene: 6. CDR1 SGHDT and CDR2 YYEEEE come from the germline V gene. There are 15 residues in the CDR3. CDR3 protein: CASSLVGQVLYEQYF. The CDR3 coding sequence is TGTGCCAGCAGCTTGGTGGGACAGGTACTTTACGAGCAGTACTTC.

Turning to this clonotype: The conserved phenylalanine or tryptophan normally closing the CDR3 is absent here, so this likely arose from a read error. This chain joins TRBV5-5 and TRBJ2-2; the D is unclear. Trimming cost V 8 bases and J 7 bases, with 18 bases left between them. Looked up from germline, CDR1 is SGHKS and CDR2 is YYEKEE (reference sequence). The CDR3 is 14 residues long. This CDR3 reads CARGSGRLCGELFC. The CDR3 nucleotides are TGTGCCAGGGGCTCTGGGCGACTCTGCGGGGAGCTGTTTTGT.

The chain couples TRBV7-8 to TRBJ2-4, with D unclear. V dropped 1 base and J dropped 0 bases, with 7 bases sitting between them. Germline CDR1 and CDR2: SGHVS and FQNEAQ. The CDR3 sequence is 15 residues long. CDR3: CASSLERVAKNIQYF. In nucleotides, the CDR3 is TGTGCCAGCAGCTTAGAACGGGTAGCCAAAAACATTCAGTACTTC.

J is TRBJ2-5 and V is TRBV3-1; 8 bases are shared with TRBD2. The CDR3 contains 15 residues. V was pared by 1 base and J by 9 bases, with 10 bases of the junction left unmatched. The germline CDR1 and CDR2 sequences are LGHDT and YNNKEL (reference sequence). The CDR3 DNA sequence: TGTGCCAGCAGCCAAGGGAGCGAGACCGGGGGGGCCCAGTACTTC. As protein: CASSQGSETGGAQYF.

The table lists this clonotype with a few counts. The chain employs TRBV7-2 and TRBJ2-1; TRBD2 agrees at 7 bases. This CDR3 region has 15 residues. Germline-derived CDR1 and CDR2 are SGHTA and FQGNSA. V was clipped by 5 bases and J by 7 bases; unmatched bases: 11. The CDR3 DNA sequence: TGTGCCAGCAGCGCTACTAGCGCCAGAAGGAATGAGCAGTTCTTC. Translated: CASSATSARRNEQFF. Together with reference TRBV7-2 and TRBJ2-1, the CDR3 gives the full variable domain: GAGVSQSPSNKVTEKGKDVELRCDPISGHTALYWYRQSLGQGLEFLIYFQGNSAPDKSGLPSDRFSAERTGGSVSTLTIQRTQQEDSAVYLCASSATSARRNEQFFGPGTRLTVL.

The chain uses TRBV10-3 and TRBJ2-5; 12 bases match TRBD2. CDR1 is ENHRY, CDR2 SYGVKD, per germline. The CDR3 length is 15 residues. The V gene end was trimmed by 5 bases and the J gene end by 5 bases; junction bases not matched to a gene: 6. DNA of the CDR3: TGTGCCATCAGTCCAGGACTAGCGGGAACGGAGACCCAGTACTTC. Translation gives CAISPGLAGTETQYF.

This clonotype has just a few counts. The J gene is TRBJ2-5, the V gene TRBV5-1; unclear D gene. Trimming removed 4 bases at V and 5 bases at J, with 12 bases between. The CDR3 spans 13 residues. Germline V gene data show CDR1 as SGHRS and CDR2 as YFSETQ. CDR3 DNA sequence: TGCGCCAGCAGCCGAAGGGTCCTGGAGACCCAGTACTTC. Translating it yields CASSRRVLETQYF.

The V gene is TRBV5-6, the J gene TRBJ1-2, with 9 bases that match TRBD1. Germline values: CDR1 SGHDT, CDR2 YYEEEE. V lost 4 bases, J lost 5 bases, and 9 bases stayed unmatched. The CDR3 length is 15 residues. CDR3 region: CASSLRQGVPYGYTF. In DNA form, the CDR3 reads TGTGCCAGCAGCCTACGACAGGGGGTTCCTTATGGCTACACCTTC.